This T cell receptor beta chain was found in a study of cytomegalovirus exposure and HLA in healthy donors. Overall study: One earlier analysis, a look at 150 million to 200 million T cells, found some 110 million unique TCR beta sequences. When 398 donors were genotyped, 81% of them were found to fall in the Caucasian-associated ancestry cluster.

Amplification used 60 Vbeta primers and 13 Jbeta primers. Here immunoSEQ multiplex PCR was the method, and the copy in TCRdb shows in-frame clones only, minus some. This table holds a few hundred thousand clones, almost 85% found once. The germline V gene has CDR1 LNHDA and CDR2 SQIVND (reference sequence). Trimming shortened V by 3 bases and J by 7 bases, and 9 bases separated the two germline ends. The CDR3 has 13 amino acids. What was sequenced was PBMCs. This clonotype was obtained from a woman aged 40 to 55 in good health and CMV-seropositive. The chain is built from TRBV19 and TRBJ1-4; D is unclear. Written as DNA, the CDR3 is TGTGCCAGTAGTATCGGGGAGGGTGAAAAACTGTTTTTT. Translated, it gives CASSIGEGEKLFF.